A selection of T cell receptor beta chains follows, all from one sample in a study of CD8 T cells in ankylosing spondylitis. TCRdb itself ran the 5' RACE reads through MiXCR, one entry per CDR3 protein. This table holds 100,000 to 150,000 distinct CDR3 sequences, roughly 8.8% found once. The sequenced material came from blood, either unsorted or a sorted T cell fraction (not recorded which). These receptor sequences come from a male donor with ankylosing spondylitis or in good health (not recorded which). Each CDR3 is given with its conserved first and last residue. A D gene is named only where the DNA matches it firmly. The size field is filled for only some rows; it gives once, few, many or a size class.

v_gene: TRBV12-3/TRBV12-4
j_gene: TRBJ2-7
d_gene: NA
abundance: few
CDR3aa: CASSPGYYEQYF
CDR3nt: TGTGCCAGCAGTCCGGGGTACTACGAGCAGTACTTC

v_gene: TRBV5-5
j_gene: TRBJ2-5
d_gene: NA
abundance: few
CDR3aa: CARQQETQYF
CDR3nt: TGTGCCAGACAGCAAGAGACCCAGTACTTC

v_gene: TRBV7-2
j_gene: TRBJ2-7
d_gene: TRBD2
abundance: few
CDR3aa: CASSFGTSGRALYEQYF
CDR3nt: TGTGCCAGCAGCTTCGGGACTAGCGGGAGGGCCCTCTACGAGCAGTACTTC

v_gene: TRBV9
j_gene: TRBJ2-2
d_gene: TRBD2
abundance: many
CDR3aa: CASSVLAGANTGELFF
CDR3nt: TGTGCCAGCAGCGTACTAGCGGGAGCGAACACCGGGGAGCTGTTTTTT

v_gene: TRBV12-3/TRBV12-4
j_gene: TRBJ1-5
d_gene: NA
abundance: few
CDR3aa: CATKGENSNQPQHF
CDR3nt: TGTGCCACCAAGGGGGAAAATAGCAATCAGCCCCAGCATTTT

v_gene: TRBV10-3
j_gene: TRBJ2-3
d_gene: TRBD2
abundance: many
CDR3aa: CAISESNRLAGVITDTQYF
CDR3nt: TGTGCCATCAGTGAGTCAAATCGGCTAGCGGGAGTAATAACAGATACGCAGTATTTT

v_gene: TRBV2
j_gene: TRBJ2-2
d_gene: NA
abundance: NA
CDR3aa: CTSSLVASRKFANTGELFF
CDR3nt: TGTACCAGCAGTTTAGTGGCTAGCAGGAAGTTCGCGAACACCGGGGAGCTGTTTTTT

v_gene: TRBV6-2/TRBV6-3
j_gene: TRBJ2-3
d_gene: TRBD2
abundance: NA
CDR3aa: CASSYREASGTTDTQYF
CDR3nt: TGTGCCAGCAGTTACCGGGAGGCTAGCGGAACCACAGATACGCAGTATTTT

v_gene: TRBV20-1
j_gene: TRBJ1-5
d_gene: TRBD1
abundance: NA
CDR3aa: CSASPRQGGSYQPQHF
CDR3nt: TGCAGTGCTAGCCCAAGACAGGGCGGATCGTATCAGCCCCAGCATTTT

v_gene: TRBV10-3
j_gene: TRBJ2-5
d_gene: NA
abundance: many
CDR3aa: CAISESSLPQETQYF
CDR3nt: TGTGCCATCAGTGAGTCTTCCCTTCCCCAAGAGACCCAGTACTTC